The source of this T cell receptor (beta chain) is a study of T-cell reconstitution after alpha-beta-depleted transplantation in children. The study, taken as a whole, reports: Diversity and T-cell counts at one year after transplant derived mostly from new T cells.

The CDR3 totals 16 residues. V was pared by 5 bases and J by 3 bases, with 8 bases of the junction left unmatched. CDR1 MNHNS and CDR2 SASEGT come from the germline V gene. Comment on this clonotype: Its antigen is unknown.

Preparation of the TCRbeta library involved a method that used unique molecular identifiers. TCRdb independently ran MiXCR on the PCR reads; one entry per CDR3 protein. Seen here are hundreds of thousands of distinct CDR3 sequences, under 15% observed once, and the top ten hold approximately 2%. The clonotype originates from a male patient between 5 and 17 years old who had a stem cell transplant for acute myeloid leukemia, so the T cells may come from the graft donor. The chain uses TRBV6-1 and TRBJ2-5; 11 bases align to TRBD2. The sample in question was PBMCs, mostly from graft donor cells, obtained 360 days after TCRalphabeta/CD19-depleted stem cell transplant. DNA of the CDR3: TGTGCCAGCAGTATATTGACTAGCGGGGAAAAAGAGACCCAGTACTTC. The encoded protein is CASSILTSGEKETQYF.